The rows below give T cell receptor beta chains drawn from one sample of a study of shared clonotypes between healthy human individuals. Repertoires were generated with immunoSEQ multiplex PCR, while TCRdb's copy carries only in-frame clones and drops some. The table includes some 530,000 clones, around 80% detected once. What was sequenced was PBMCs. These receptors all come from a woman aged 40 to 50 in good health. Some clones in this sample may be carry-over from other donors' samples. The CDR3 runs from the conserved cysteine through the conserved F or W. Each record gives: D gene, clone size, J gene, V gene, CDR3 DNA, CDR3 protein. D genes are given only for firm matches. Rows may omit the clone size; those that give it use once, few, many or a size class.

d_call: TRBD2; clone_size: NA; j_call: TRBJ2-7; v_call: TRBV7-9; cdr3_nt: TGTGCCAGCAGCTTAAACCTAGCGGGCAGACCCTACGAGCAGTACTTC; cdr3_aa: CASSLNLAGRPYEQYF
d_call: NA; clone_size: NA; j_call: TRBJ2-7; v_call: TRBV14; cdr3_nt: TGTGCCAGCAGCCCTCAGTGGGGAGTCTACGAGCAGTACTTC; cdr3_aa: CASSPQWGVYEQYF
d_call: TRBD1; clone_size: NA; j_call: TRBJ2-5; v_call: TRBV5-1; cdr3_nt: TGCGCCAGCAGCCTGACAGGGGGCGAGACCCAGTACTTC; cdr3_aa: CASSLTGGETQYF
d_call: NA; clone_size: NA; j_call: TRBJ2-7; v_call: TRBV19; cdr3_nt: TGTGCCAGTAGCACCGGGACCTCCAGATACGAGCAGTACTTC; cdr3_aa: CASSTGTSRYEQYF
d_call: TRBD2; clone_size: NA; j_call: TRBJ2-1; v_call: TRBV7-9; cdr3_nt: TGTGCCAGCAGCAGATTAGCGGGAGTTTCCTACAATGAGCAGTTCTTC; cdr3_aa: CASSRLAGVSYNEQFF
d_call: NA; clone_size: NA; j_call: TRBJ1-1; v_call: TRBV20-1; cdr3_nt: TGCAGTGGCAGGGGAAACACTGAAGCTTTCTTT; cdr3_aa: CSGRGNTEAFF
d_call: NA; clone_size: NA; j_call: TRBJ2-2; v_call: TRBV27; cdr3_nt: TGTGCCAGCAGCTTTTCGGGATTAGGGGGATCGGGGAACACCGGGGAGCTGTTTTTT; cdr3_aa: CASSFSGLGGSGNTGELFF
d_call: NA; clone_size: NA; j_call: TRBJ2-2; v_call: TRBV28; cdr3_nt: TGTGCCAGCAGTTTGACAGTTTTCGGGGAGCTGTTTTTT; cdr3_aa: CASSLTVFGELFF
d_call: TRBD2; clone_size: NA; j_call: TRBJ2-7; v_call: TRBV5-1; cdr3_nt: TGCGCCAGCAGCTTGGAACCGGGACTATACTACGAGCAGTACTTC; cdr3_aa: CASSLEPGLYYEQYF
d_call: NA; clone_size: many; j_call: TRBJ1-5; v_call: TRBV7-2; cdr3_nt: TGTGCCAGCAGCTTAATTTGGGGAAGCAATCAGCCCCAGCATTTT; cdr3_aa: CASSLIWGSNQPQHF
d_call: NA; clone_size: NA; j_call: TRBJ2-7; v_call: TRBV30; cdr3_nt: TGTGCCAGCTTGGTACGAGGGACATCTTCCTACGAGCAGTACTTC; cdr3_aa: CASLVRGTSSYEQYF
d_call: NA; clone_size: NA; j_call: TRBJ1-6; v_call: TRBV28; cdr3_nt: TGTGCCAGCAGCTGGGGACTCTCTGAGGATAATTCACCCCTCCACTTT; cdr3_aa: CASSWGLSEDNSPLHF
d_call: NA; clone_size: NA; j_call: TRBJ2-1; v_call: TRBV11-2; cdr3_nt: TGTGCCAGCAGCTTCCGATTAGCCGAACTAGCCTACAATGAGCAGTTCTTC; cdr3_aa: CASSFRLAELAYNEQFF
d_call: TRBD1; clone_size: NA; j_call: TRBJ2-1; v_call: TRBV5-4; cdr3_nt: TGTGCCAGCAGCCTGTCGGGACAGGGGTACAATGAGCAGTTCTTC; cdr3_aa: CASSLSGQGYNEQFF
d_call: TRBD2; clone_size: NA; j_call: TRBJ2-1; v_call: TRBV4-2; cdr3_nt: TGTGCCAGCAGCCAAGGGGGGACTAGTACCAATGAGCAGTTCTTC; cdr3_aa: CASSQGGTSTNEQFF
d_call: NA; clone_size: NA; j_call: TRBJ2-3; v_call: TRBV10-3; cdr3_nt: TGTGCCACGGCCGGGCTCGTGGGCACAGATACGCAGTATTTT; cdr3_aa: CATAGLVGTDTQYF
d_call: NA; clone_size: once; j_call: TRBJ2-7; v_call: TRBV28; cdr3_nt: TGTGCCAGCAGCCTTCTCCTGGACTTCTCTTACCGGGAGGAGCAGTACTTC; cdr3_aa: CASSLLLDFSYREEQYF
d_call: TRBD1; clone_size: NA; j_call: TRBJ2-1; v_call: TRBV30; cdr3_nt: TGTGCCTGGAGTGTCCGAGGGACAGGGGGCCATGAGCAGTTCTTC; cdr3_aa: CAWSVRGTGGHEQFF
d_call: NA; clone_size: once; j_call: TRBJ1-2; v_call: TRBV11-2; cdr3_nt: TGTGCCAGCAGCTTCAGGAACTATGGCTACACCTTC; cdr3_aa: CASSFRNYGYTF
d_call: TRBD2; clone_size: NA; j_call: TRBJ2-1; v_call: TRBV4-1; cdr3_nt: TGCGCCAGCAGCCAAGATTGGGCTAGCGGGAGGGCCCATGGGAATGAGCAGTTCTTC; cdr3_aa: CASSQDWASGRAHGNEQFF
d_call: NA; clone_size: NA; j_call: TRBJ2-3; v_call: TRBV27; cdr3_nt: TGTGCCAGCAGTCGCTATCTGTCGGCACGGGGAGATACGCAGTATTTT; cdr3_aa: CASSRYLSARGDTQYF
d_call: TRBD2; clone_size: NA; j_call: TRBJ2-7; v_call: TRBV9; cdr3_nt: TGTGCCAGCAGCGTAGATAGCGGGACTGACGAGCAGTACTTC; cdr3_aa: CASSVDSGTDEQYF
d_call: NA; clone_size: NA; j_call: TRBJ2-1; v_call: TRBV4-1; cdr3_nt: TGCGCCAGCAGCCAAGTTTCCTACAATGAGCAGTTCTTC; cdr3_aa: CASSQVSYNEQFF
d_call: NA; clone_size: once; j_call: TRBJ2-2; v_call: TRBV9; cdr3_nt: TGTGCCAGCAGCCCGACACTACCCCACGGGGAGCTGTTTTTT; cdr3_aa: CASSPTLPHGELFF
d_call: TRBD2; clone_size: NA; j_call: TRBJ2-5; v_call: TRBV29-1; cdr3_nt: TGCAGCGTGGCCCCGATGTGGGACAGCTCTAGCGGGAGTGGTACCCAGTACTTC; cdr3_aa: CSVAPMWDSSSGSGTQYF
d_call: NA; clone_size: NA; j_call: TRBJ1-2; v_call: TRBV27; cdr3_nt: TGTGCCAGCAGTCCGCCGGGGCAGGGTGGCTACACCTTC; cdr3_aa: CASSPPGQGGYTF
d_call: TRBD1; clone_size: few; j_call: TRBJ1-4; v_call: TRBV5-4; cdr3_nt: TGTGCCAGCAGCCTCAGACAGGGGAGGGGTGAAAAACTGTTTTTT; cdr3_aa: CASSLRQGRGEKLFF
d_call: NA; clone_size: NA; j_call: TRBJ1-3; v_call: TRBV6-5; cdr3_nt: TGTGCCAGCACGATGACAAGAGGAAACACCATATATTTT; cdr3_aa: CASTMTRGNTIYF
d_call: TRBD2; clone_size: NA; j_call: TRBJ2-3; v_call: TRBV5-1; cdr3_nt: TGCGCCAGCAGCCCGGGACTAGCGGCCACAGATACGCAGTATTTT; cdr3_aa: CASSPGLAATDTQYF
d_call: NA; clone_size: NA; j_call: TRBJ2-3; v_call: TRBV5-1; cdr3_nt: TGCGCCAGCAGCTTGGAGGGCAGGGTAGCCACAGATACGCAGTATTTT; cdr3_aa: CASSLEGRVATDTQYF
d_call: NA; clone_size: NA; j_call: TRBJ2-7; v_call: TRBV11-2; cdr3_nt: TGTGCCAGCAGCTTAGTCGGGTCCTACGAGCAGTACTTC; cdr3_aa: CASSLVGSYEQYF
d_call: TRBD1; clone_size: NA; j_call: TRBJ2-7; v_call: TRBV6-1; cdr3_nt: TGTGCCAGCAGTGAAGCCTGGGACAGACTACGAGAGCAGTACTTC; cdr3_aa: CASSEAWDRLREQYF
d_call: NA; clone_size: NA; j_call: TRBJ2-1; v_call: TRBV11-2; cdr3_nt: TGTGCCAGCAGCTCTGCTTGGTGGGAATACAATGAGCAGTTCTTC; cdr3_aa: CASSSAWWEYNEQFF
d_call: NA; clone_size: NA; j_call: TRBJ1-4; v_call: TRBV7-9; cdr3_nt: TGTGCCAGCCCTTATAGACCCACGGATACTAATGAAAAACTGTTTTTT; cdr3_aa: CASPYRPTDTNEKLFF
d_call: TRBD2; clone_size: NA; j_call: TRBJ2-7; v_call: TRBV7-9; cdr3_nt: TGTGCCAGCAGCTTAGATCTAGCGGCCTTTACCTACGAGCAGTACTTC; cdr3_aa: CASSLDLAAFTYEQYF
d_call: NA; clone_size: NA; j_call: TRBJ2-1; v_call: TRBV9; cdr3_nt: TGTGCCAGCAGCCCAAGACTAGGGAATGAGCAGTTCTTC; cdr3_aa: CASSPRLGNEQFF
d_call: NA; clone_size: few; j_call: TRBJ2-3; v_call: TRBV11-2; cdr3_nt: TGTGCCAGCAGCTTTACCAGGTCTAGCACAGATACGCAGTATTTT; cdr3_aa: CASSFTRSSTDTQYF
d_call: TRBD2; clone_size: NA; j_call: TRBJ2-7; v_call: TRBV6-1; cdr3_nt: TGTGCCAGCAGTGAAGCGCTTGGGACTAGCGGAAACGAGCAGTACTTC; cdr3_aa: CASSEALGTSGNEQYF
d_call: TRBD2; clone_size: NA; j_call: TRBJ2-5; v_call: TRBV18; cdr3_nt: TGTGCCAGCTCACCACAGACTAGCGGGGGGCCGGAGACCCAGTACTTC; cdr3_aa: CASSPQTSGGPETQYF
d_call: NA; clone_size: NA; j_call: TRBJ1-5; v_call: TRBV18; cdr3_nt: TGTGCCAGCTCACCGGGAGATCAGCCCCAGCATTTT; cdr3_aa: CASSPGDQPQHF
d_call: NA; clone_size: NA; j_call: TRBJ1-5; v_call: TRBV6-5; cdr3_nt: TGTGCCAGCAGTTACGTCAGGGATAGCAATCAGCCCCAGCATTTT; cdr3_aa: CASSYVRDSNQPQHF
d_call: TRBD1; clone_size: NA; j_call: TRBJ2-7; v_call: TRBV6-5; cdr3_nt: TGTGCCAGCAGACAAGGGACAGTCTACGAGCAGTACTTC; cdr3_aa: CASRQGTVYEQYF
d_call: NA; clone_size: few; j_call: TRBJ2-7; v_call: TRBV5-1; cdr3_nt: TGCGCCAGCACTCTAAACCCAGGGGCGGCCTACGAGCAGTACTTC; cdr3_aa: CASTLNPGAAYEQYF
d_call: TRBD1; clone_size: NA; j_call: TRBJ1-1; v_call: TRBV5-4; cdr3_nt: TGTGCCAGCAGCCGGCAGGGGGGGCTGAACACTGAAGCTTTCTTT; cdr3_aa: CASSRQGGLNTEAFF
d_call: TRBD2; clone_size: once; j_call: TRBJ2-1; v_call: TRBV5-1; cdr3_nt: TGCGCCAGCAGCCCCCAGCTGACTAGCGGGGGTTACAATGAGCAGTTCTTC; cdr3_aa: CASSPQLTSGGYNEQFF
d_call: NA; clone_size: NA; j_call: TRBJ2-3; v_call: TRBV30; cdr3_nt: TGTGCCTGGAGTGGAGGGGGCACAGATACGCAGTATTTT; cdr3_aa: CAWSGGGTDTQYF
d_call: NA; clone_size: NA; j_call: TRBJ1-2; v_call: TRBV25-1; cdr3_nt: TGTGCCAGCAGTGAACAGGCTTATGGCTACACCTTC; cdr3_aa: CASSEQAYGYTF
d_call: NA; clone_size: once; j_call: TRBJ2-2; v_call: TRBV29-1; cdr3_nt: TGCAGCGTTGATGGCCTTGGGACCGGGGAGCTGTTTTTT; cdr3_aa: CSVDGLGTGELFF
d_call: NA; clone_size: NA; j_call: TRBJ1-2; v_call: TRBV30; cdr3_nt: TGTGCCTGGAGTGTAGCGGTTGGCTACACCTTC; cdr3_aa: CAWSVAVGYTF
d_call: NA; clone_size: NA; j_call: TRBJ2-3; v_call: TRBV7-3; cdr3_nt: TGTGCCAGCAGCTTTGGCGGCCCTAGCACAGATACGCAGTATTTT; cdr3_aa: CASSFGGPSTDTQYF
d_call: NA; clone_size: NA; j_call: TRBJ2-5; v_call: TRBV30; cdr3_nt: TGTGCCTGGAGTCGCGGTCTCCAAGAGACCCAGTACTTC; cdr3_aa: CAWSRGLQETQYF
d_call: NA; clone_size: NA; j_call: TRBJ2-1; v_call: TRBV11-2; cdr3_nt: TGTGCCAGCAGCTTAGACAGGACTGAGCAGTTCTTC; cdr3_aa: CASSLDRTEQFF
d_call: TRBD2; clone_size: NA; j_call: TRBJ2-7; v_call: TRBV18; cdr3_nt: TGTGCCAGCTCACCACCCGGGCGACTAGCGGGAGAGCACGAGCAGTACTTC; cdr3_aa: CASSPPGRLAGEHEQYF
d_call: TRBD1; clone_size: few; j_call: TRBJ1-1; v_call: TRBV28; cdr3_nt: TGTGCCAGCAGTCAGTCCGGGACAGGCAGGTTAGGCACTGAAGCTTTCTTT; cdr3_aa: CASSQSGTGRLGTEAFF